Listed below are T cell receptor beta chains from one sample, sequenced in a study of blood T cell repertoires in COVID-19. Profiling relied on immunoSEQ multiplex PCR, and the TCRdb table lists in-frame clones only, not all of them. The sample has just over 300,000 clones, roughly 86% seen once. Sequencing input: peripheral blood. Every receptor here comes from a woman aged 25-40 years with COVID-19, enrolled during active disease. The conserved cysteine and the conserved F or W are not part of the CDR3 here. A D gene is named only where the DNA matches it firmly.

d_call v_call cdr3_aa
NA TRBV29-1 SVEEGGGDTQY
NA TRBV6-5 ASGASSYEQY
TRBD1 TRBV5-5 ASSWTGESGYT
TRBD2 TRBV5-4 ASSERGGTGQTQY
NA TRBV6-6 ASSYNQGINTEAF
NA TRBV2 ASSEGGALTKNIQY
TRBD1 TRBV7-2 ASSLRDRVISGELF
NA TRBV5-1 ASSFEASSYTIY
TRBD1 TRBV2 ASSEVLGTGLGGYT
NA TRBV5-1 ASSLQDGTEAF
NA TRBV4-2 ASSQDTGGRGYGYT
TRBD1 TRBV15 ATSRGRGPVYGYT
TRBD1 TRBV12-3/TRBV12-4 ASSLGGQGRAF
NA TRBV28 ASSARLNTGELF
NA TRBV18 ASSPGLEGEQY
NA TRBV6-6 ASSYYANAEAF
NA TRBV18 ASSPRLSVNTEAF
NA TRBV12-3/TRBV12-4 ASSDSGDVAF